The sample holds a few counts of the clone carrying this T cell receptor (beta chain). What it binds is not known. The CDR3 sequence is 13 residues long. Germline CDR1 SGHTA, CDR2 FQGNSA. Trimming stripped 8 bases from V and 0 bases from J, with 9 bases between. Molecular barcoding with unique molecular identifiers was used for the TCRbeta library. Each CDR3 protein is one row after TCRdb ran MiXCR on the PCR reads. Altogether hundreds of thousands of distinct CDR3 sequences are present, 6.5% to 9% being singletons, with the ten largest covering almost 6.5%. This sample was taken from a study of T-cell reconstitution after alpha-beta-depleted transplantation in children. Study-level results: Certain patients had high TCRbeta diversity at day 60, and it came from recipient T cells and thymic progenitors that survived. At around two months after transplant, the alpha-beta T cells were reportedly derived from several hundred expanded clones that came from non-depleted graft cells.

Sequencing was performed on PBMCs, mostly from graft donor cells, taken 180 days after TCRalphabeta/CD19-depleted stem cell transplant. The clonotype was recovered from a male patient younger than 18 who had a stem cell transplant for acute lymphoblastic leukemia, so the T cells may come from the graft donor. V usage is TRBV7-2 and J usage is TRBJ2-3; the D gene could be TRBD1 or TRBD2 (5 bases each). This CDR3 is CASGGRSTDTQYF. The DNA of the CDR3 is TGTGCCAGCGGGGGTCGCAGCACAGATACGCAGTATTTT.